Listed here are 19 T cell receptor beta chains from one sample, sequenced in a study of T-cell memory formation after mild COVID-19. TCRdb used MiXCR to reprocess the 5' RACE reads, holding one entry per CDR3 protein. The data contain roughly 51,000 distinct CDR3 sequences, under 7.5% of them singletons. The material sequenced was PBMCs or a T cell subset sorted from them (not recorded which). The receptors shown here come from a man between 18 and 35 years old who had mild COVID-19 (a few samples of this study predate the infection). Cell type and time point are not known.

In this sample, this clonotype turned up many times. The rearrangement links TRBV6-5 to TRBJ2-7; D possibly corresponds to TRBD1 (6 bases). CDR1 MNHEY and CDR2 SVGAGI come from the germline V gene. This CDR3 has 12 residues. V was clipped by 8 bases and J by 3 bases, with 11 bases between them. The CDR3, as DNA: TGTGCCAGCCCTATCAGGGGCTACGAGCAGTACGTC. Amino acid sequence: CASPIRGYEQYV.

This clonotype was seen a handful of times. The genes are TRBV4-2 and TRBJ2-3, with TRBD2 identical over 10 bases. The CDR3 sequence is 16 residues long. Germline loops: CDR1 LGHNA, CDR2 YNFKEQ. The trim removed 5 bases at V and 4 bases at J, leaving 9 bases unmatched. CDR3 DNA sequence: TGTGCCAGCAGCAAAACAAGCGGGGGGGAGTCAGATACGCAGTATTTT. It yields the protein CASSKTSGGESDTQYF.

The chain combines TRBV6-5 with TRBJ2-7; TRBD1 is a possible D gene (5 bases). CDR1 MNHEY and CDR2 SVGAGI come from the germline V gene. The CDR3 is made up of 13 amino acids. V lost 5 bases to trimming and J lost 7 bases, with 15 bases between them. The CDR3 nucleotides read TGTGCCAGCAGTCGTGACAGCCCCTCTGAGCAGTACTTC. Its translation is CASSRDSPSEQYF.

This CDR3 is CASSLTSVYEQYV. DNA for the CDR3: TGTGCCAGCAGCTTGACTAGCGTTTACGAGCAGTACGTC. The chain has TRBV7-2 and TRBJ2-7; 8 nucleotides line up with TRBD2. There are 13 residues in the CDR3. Germline CDR1 SGHTA, CDR2 FQGNSA. Trimming took 3 bases from V and 4 from J; bases not matched to a gene: 2.

In its sample, this clonotype was seen a few times. The V and J genes are TRBV6-6 and TRBJ1-1, with D tentatively TRBD1 (6 bases). The germline V gene encodes CDR1 MNHNY and CDR2 SVGAGI (reference sequence). Trimming stripped 0 bases from V and 6 bases from J, with 14 bases between. The CDR3 consists of 15 residues. DNA of the CDR3: TGTGCCAGCAGTTACTCGGGGGGGGCTTGGGCTGAAGCTTTCTTT. This codes for CASSYSGGAWAEAFF.

In its sample, this clonotype was seen many times. This rearrangement joins TRBV28 to TRBJ2-7; tentatively, D is TRBD2 (5 bases). Germline assignment: CDR1 MDHEN and CDR2 SYDVKM. The CDR3 is 12 residues long. The V end was cut by 6 bases, the J end by 7 bases, with 13 bases between. The CDR3 spells CASSPSQREQYV. CDR3 coding DNA: TGTGCCAGCAGCCCTAGCCAGCGGGAGCAGTACGTC.

This clonotype was seen ten or more times. The V gene is TRBV27, the J gene TRBJ2-7; no clear D gene. Per germline, CDR1 MNHEY and CDR2 SMNVEV (reference sequence). The CDR3 contains 13 residues. V gave up 5 bases and J gave up 9 bases, with 17 bases separating them. The CDR3 region has the DNA TGTGCCAGCAGTCCCCCCGGCTACGGCGGGCAGTACTTC. Translation gives CASSPPGYGGQYF.

This clonotype appeared a few times. CDR3 in amino acids: CASSSEFDYGYTF. CDR3 nucleotide sequence: TGTGCCAGCAGCTCTGAATTCGACTATGGCTACACCTTC. The chain links TRBV7-6 to TRBJ1-2; no firm D call. Trimming took 4 bases from V and 3 from J, leaving 9 bases between them. The CDR3 is made up of 13 amino acids. CDR1 and CDR2 from the germline V gene are SGHVS and FNYEAQ.

A single count supports this clonotype. The chain uses TRBV3-1 and TRBJ1-5; D possibly corresponds to TRBD1 (5 bases). V gave up 6 bases and J gave up 3 bases, with 9 bases separating them. The CDR3 contains 13 residues. The germline V gene has CDR1 LGHDT and CDR2 YNNKEL (reference sequence). CDR3 amino acids: CASSQGANQPQHF. The CDR3 bases are TGTGCCAGCAGTCAGGGAGCCAATCAGCCCCAGCATTTT.

A few counts support this clonotype. CDR3 protein: CASSRWDSSSTDTQYF. The CDR3, as DNA: TGTGCCAGCAGTCGCTGGGACAGCTCTAGCACAGATACGCAGTATTTT. The rearrangement uses TRBV2 and TRBJ2-3; 7 bases match TRBD1. Per the germline V gene, CDR1 is SNHLY and CDR2 is FYNNEI. The CDR3 is 16 residues long. V lost 5 bases, J lost 0 bases, and 8 bases stayed unmatched.

The rearrangement joins TRBV7-6 to TRBJ2-3, with 8 bases lining up with TRBD1. Per germline, CDR1 SGHVS and CDR2 FNYEAQ. The CDR3 length is 14 residues. The V and J ends lost 4 bases and 4 bases, in that order; junction bases with no gene match: 4. This CDR3 is CASSSRTGSDTQYF. The CDR3 bases are TGTGCCAGCAGCTCGCGGACAGGGTCAGATACGCAGTATTTT. The full variable domain, rest sourced from reference TRBV7-6 and TRBJ2-3, is GAGVSQSPRYKVTKRGQDVALRCDPISGHVSLYWYRQALGQGPEFLTYFNYEAQQDKSGLPNDRFSAERPEGSISTLTIQRTEQRDSAMYRCASSSRTGSDTQYFGPGTRLTVL.

The rearrangement joins TRBV7-2 to TRBJ2-5; a possible D gene is TRBD2 (5 bases). CDR3 length equals 14 residues. Germline V lookup: CDR1 SGHTA, CDR2 FQGNSA. Trimming took off 5 bases at V and 3 bases at J, with 13 bases between the two ends. The CDR3 loop reads CASSPWLGKETQYF. DNA of the CDR3: TGTGCCAGCAGCCCATGGCTCGGGAAAGAGACCCAGTACTTC.

The table lists this clonotype with a few counts. The V and J genes are TRBV7-9 and TRBJ2-2; tentative D call: TRBD2 (6 bases). Trimming pared 4 bases from V and 4 bases from J, leaving 13 bases between. This CDR3 has 15 residues. The germline V gene has CDR1 SEHNR and CDR2 FQNEAQ (reference sequence). CDR3 loop: CASSSSTRITGELFF. The DNA of the CDR3 is TGTGCCAGCAGCTCGTCGACTAGGATCACCGGGGAGCTGTTTTTT.

The chain recombines TRBV18 with TRBJ2-1; tentative D call: TRBD2 (6 bases). The CDR3 covers 15 residues. V lost 2 bases and J lost 3, with 11 bases in between. Germline loops: CDR1 KGHSH, CDR2 LQKENI. CDR3 in amino acids: CASSPNGGDYNEQFF. The CDR3, as DNA: TGTGCCAGCTCACCAAACGGCGGGGACTACAATGAGCAGTTCTTC.

This clonotype was detected a few times. This sequence joins TRBV6-2 or TRBV6-3 and TRBJ2-2; perhaps TRBD2 as D (6 bases). The CDR3 covers 14 residues. Deletions cut 7 bases from V and 1 base from J, with 10 bases between. CDR1 and CDR2 (germline): MNHEY, SVGEGT. The DNA of the CDR3 is TGTGCCAGCACCGAGGGACTGAACACCGGGGAGCTGTTTTTT. It encodes CASTEGLNTGELFF.

This clonotype showed up just a few times. The J gene is TRBJ2-3, the V gene TRBV2; no clear D gene. The CDR3 contains 14 residues. CDR1 is SNHLY and CDR2 is FYNNEI in the germline V gene. Trimming stripped 6 bases from V and 1 base from J, with 11 bases between. CDR3 region: CASRPSTGTDTQYF. The CDR3 region has the DNA TGTGCCAGCAGGCCGAGTACCGGCACAGATACGCAGTATTTT.

In this sample, this clonotype turned up a few times. The V and J genes are TRBV20-1 and TRBJ1-4; 7 bases fit TRBD1. Germline loops: CDR1 DFQATT, CDR2 SNEGSKA (reference sequence). The CDR3 is made up of 13 amino acids. After removal of 6 bases from V and 7 bases from J, the junction contained 8 bases not matched to a gene. As DNA, the CDR3 is TGCAGTGCCAGGGGGGGATTTCGTGAAAAACTGTTTTTT. Translated: CSARGGFREKLFF.

The chain employs TRBV20-1 and TRBJ1-1; 9 positions match TRBD1. Losses at the gene ends were 3 bases for V and 6 bases for J; bases not matched to a gene: 5. This CDR3 region has 13 residues. CDR1 DFQATT and CDR2 SNEGSKA come from the germline V gene (reference sequence). The CDR3 is CSARSDRGAEAFF. The CDR3 DNA follows: TGCAGTGCTAGGTCGGACAGGGGTGCTGAAGCTTTCTTT.

This CDR3 reads CASISSQMNTEAFF. CDR3 sequence (DNA): TGTGCCAGCATCTCCTCCCAAATGAACACTGAAGCTTTCTTT. The chain links TRBV28 to TRBJ1-1; no reliable D call. With 7 bases removed from V and 0 bases from J, the gap between germline ends came to 12 bases. Germline CDR1 reads MDHEN; CDR2 reads SYDVKM. The CDR3 consists of 14 residues.